The clone carrying this T cell receptor (beta chain) was seen more than once but under ten times. The target antigen is unknown. The data stem from a study of monozygotic twins with cystic fibrosis. Study-wide points: In 13 of 16 pairs, V gene usage was closest to the co-twin's.

Libraries were prepared by immunoSEQ multiplex PCR; TCRdb keeps only in-frame clonotypes and omits some of them. The table has about 36,000 clones, roughly 84% seen once. This CDR3 has 15 amino acids. Losses at the gene ends were 3 bases for V and 6 bases for J; bases not matched to a gene: 8. Germline-derived CDR1 and CDR2 are SGHNT and YYREEE (reference sequence). The source is a girl aged 2-10 years with cystic fibrosis. The sequencing input was blood. This chain links TRBV5-4 with TRBJ2-3; 9 bases align to TRBD2. DNA of the CDR3: TGTGCCAGCAGCTGGGGGACTAGCCGGGGGGATACGCAGTATTTT. This gives the protein CASSWGTSRGDTQYF.